The TCR beta chain described here comes from a study of T cells in Graves' hyperthyroidism and ophthalmopathy (dated by TCRdb to about 2019). With regard to the full study: Peripheral blood samples were taken at initial diagnosis, before any treatment was given. TCR V-J signatures able to tell the groups apart were searched for in a discovery cohort of 90 to 100 patients, of whom 43 had Graves' ophthalmopathy and roughly 59 had stable Graves' hyperthyroidism. Whether ophthalmopathy could be predicted prospectively was tested in an independent validation cohort made up of approximately 19 hyperthyroidism patients plus 17 patients who later progressed to ophthalmopathy. The 90 to 100 discovery patients were randomly split 7:3 into training and test sets. The study also compared thyroid tissue and blood T-cell repertoires from several Graves' hyperthyroidism patients. Once sampling was done, hyperthyroidism patients were given methimazole at a starting dose of 30 mg daily, whereas ophthalmopathy patients were given high-dose intravenous methylprednisolone. TCR Vbeta CDR3 sequencing of 135 peripheral blood samples (more than 40 ophthalmopathy, about 74 hyperthyroidism and around 17 progressor patients) is reported in the paper. What the study reported, not specific to this receptor: In validation, the model predicted progression to ophthalmopathy a median of approximately 6.3 months before onset, with over 60% sensitivity and nearly 75% specificity. Sample size was not statistically predetermined, and blinding of investigators to group allocation was not performed. Most expanded thyroid clonotypes (frequency above 0.001) were also detected in blood, suggesting blood repertoires may reflect thyroid immune responses. Ophthalmopathy was separated from stable hyperthyroidism by a 13 V-J signature model, with over 85% sensitivity and about 84% specificity obtained in cross-validation and 80%/75% obtained in testing.

The TCR beta CDR3 regions were amplified from RNA transcripts. The first round of RT-PCR for the TCR CDR3 was performed with the HTBI primer set and the Qiagen OneStep RT-PCR kit. Libraries were constructed in a second round of multiplex PCR, after which size selection and purification were carried out. Sequencing of the libraries was done on an Illumina HiSeq2000 using paired-end 100 bp reads. Concerning the study's data processing: SOAPnuke was used to process the raw data, throwing out any read that contained adapters or uncalled bases, had a mean Phred below 15, or lacked an exact constant-primer or identifier match. COPE v1.2.5 was used to merge high-quality paired reads, and clonotypes were defined as unique nucleotide sequences. Clonotypes were aligned to IMGT TRBV, TRBD and TRBJ reference segments using MiTCR v1.1. The analysis included only V-J combinations with a frequency above 0.0001, which together covered 99% to 99.2% of the repertoires. A TCS score was defined as the ratio of F50 (clonal expansion) to E x V (chaos), with BLOSUM62-based TCRdist applied between CDR3 peptides within each V-J. Welch's t-statistics and random forest reduced just over 500 V-J features to 13, which were used in a naive Bayes classifier (R e1071). TCRdb handled the public reads itself, with Q25 trimming in fastp and clone calling in MiXCR, and kept productive beta chains. Duplicate CDR3 protein sequences are folded into a single record with the most common DNA and genes. It is TCRdb's table, rather than the study itself, that gives the V and J calls and clone size. The sample yields about 640,000 distinct CDR3 sequences; 20% were counted once. Approximately 30% of the sample is taken by the ten largest.

Moderately to severely active disease, a Clinical Activity Score of at least 3, a NOSPECS grade of at least 4, and a duration under 3 months were present in ophthalmopathy patients. Exclusion was applied to patients with uncontrolled infections, other autoimmune diseases, pregnancy or lactation. Clinical symptoms, serum thyroxine and TRAb, thyroid ultrasound, and orbital computed tomography formed the basis for the diagnoses. PBMCs were isolated from 7.5 to 10 ml of fresh peripheral blood by Ficoll-Paque density gradient centrifugation. Trizol reagent was used to extract total RNA, and RNA quality was then checked on an Agilent 2100 Bioanalyzer. The germline V gene (reference sequence) specifies MNHEY as CDR1 and SMNVEV as CDR2. Taken from cysteine to phenylalanine, the CDR3 has 15 residues. The kept DNA is CDR3 alone, 45 bases in frame from the first base. The junction carries 9 bases between V and J, which are trimmed by 1 base and 3 bases respectively.

In its sample, this clonotype was seen a few times. It has no known antigen specificity. No much larger clone exists at a distance of one base, and base qualities are not known. The rearranged chain carries TRBV27 and TRBJ2-2; the D gene cannot be resolved reliably. The receptor was derived from a man in his thirties or forties with Graves' ophthalmopathy. Specimen: blood. The CDR3: CASSLFGPYTGELFF. The nucleotide sequence is given as TGTGCCAGCAGTTTATTTGGGCCGTACACCGGGGAGCTGTTTTTT.